This TCR beta chain was identified during a study of OX40 agonist ivuxolimab in advanced cancers. Libraries were prepared by immunoSEQ multiplex PCR; TCRdb keeps only in-frame clonotypes and omits some of them. The sample has some 100,000 clones; less than 90% are singletons. Trimming left V 5 bases short and J 0 bases short, with 8 bases between. Germline V gene data show CDR1 as SGHRS and CDR2 as YFSETQ. CDR3 length: 14 residues. V gene TRBV5-1 combines with J gene TRBJ2-2; TRBD2 is a possible D gene (6 bases). The receptor was isolated from an adult with an advanced solid tumor such as melanoma, head and neck, liver or kidney cancer. The sample in question was CD4+ or CD8+ T cells sorted from blood, obtained in a trial of the OX40 agonist ivuxolimab. The CDR3 protein is CASRLASNTGELFF. DNA of the CDR3: TGCGCCAGCAGGCTAGCGTCGAACACCGGGGAGCTGTTTTTT.